This T cell receptor (beta chain) was sequenced in a study of molecular identifiers for immune sequencing clone quantification. V dropped 3 bases and J dropped 7 bases, with 5 bases sitting between them. The germline CDR1 and CDR2 sequences are SGDLS and YYNGEE. This CDR3 spans 11 amino acids. TCRdb independently ran MiXCR on the PCR reads; one entry per CDR3 protein. The sample yields about 63,000 distinct CDR3 sequences, over 15% seen once. Libraries of naive CD8 cells were prepared from around 20,000 to 990,000 sorted cells using 10%, 30% or 50% RNA. This clonotype was sampled from a human donor in good health. Some libraries in this study had Jurkat cell RNA spiked in. The rearrangement links TRBV9 to TRBJ2-1; D not certain. The sequencing input was naive CD8+ T cells from blood, with Jurkat cell RNA spiked in. The sample's subset: FACS-sorted CD8+CD4-CCR7+CD45RA+ naive T cells. CDR3 DNA sequence: TGTGCCAGCAGCGAAGGGAATGAGCAGTTCTTC. Translation gives CASSEGNEQFF. Using reference TRBV9 and TRBJ2-1 for the parts outside the CDR3, the full variable domain is DSGVTQTPKHLITATGQRVTLRCSPRSGDLSVYWYQQSLDQGLQFLIQYYNGEERAKGNILERFSAQQFPDLHSELNLSSLELGDSALYFCASSEGNEQFFGPGTRLTVL.